Following are 12 T cell receptor beta chains from one sample sequenced in a study of vaccination and CD4 T cells after COVID-19. The treatment was: roughly ten-day PBMC culture with coronavirus spike peptide pools or control peptides (ViraFEST assay). CD4+ T cells that had been cultured provided DNA sequenced with the Oncomine TCR Beta short-read assay. TCRdb called the PCR reads again in MiXCR, with one record for every CDR3 protein. This sample yields tens of thousands of distinct CDR3 sequences, of which under 80% are seen a single time; roughly 8.7% belongs to the top ten. Their antigens are not known. The sequencing sample was made of CD4+ T cells from blood, cultured in vitro. The receptor source for this set is a human donor who had recovered from COVID-19.

The J gene is TRBJ1-5, the V gene TRBV20-1; D remains unclear. The CDR3 extends over 15 amino acids. CDR1 and CDR2 from the germline V gene are DFQATT and SNEGSKA (reference sequence). The ends were cut back, 2 bases at V and 1 base at J, with 12 bases in the middle. The CDR3 nucleotides are TGCAGTGCTAGACCGGTCGGAGGAAGCAATCAGCCCCAGCATTTT. As protein: CSARPVGGSNQPQHF.

The rearrangement uses TRBV28 and TRBJ1-1; TRBD1 matches at 10 bases. Germline V lookup: CDR1 MDHEN, CDR2 SYDVKM. This CDR3 has 14 residues. V lost 6 bases, J lost 7 bases, and 8 bases stayed unmatched. The CDR3 region is CASSWDRGPFEAFF. CDR3 nucleotides: TGTGCCAGCAGCTGGGACAGGGGCCCCTTTGAAGCTTTCTTT.

The chain uses TRBV7-9 and TRBJ1-1; the D is unclear. Germline assignment: CDR1 SEHNR and CDR2 FQNEAQ (reference sequence). The CDR3 length is 14 residues. Trimming removed 4 bases at V and 5 bases at J, with 14 bases between. The CDR3 spells CASSSIHGRTEAFF. The CDR3 DNA sequence: TGTGCCAGCAGCTCCATTCACGGGAGGACTGAAGCTTTCTTT.

This clonotype has a single count. The V and J genes are TRBV28 and TRBJ2-4; 7 nucleotides match TRBD1. CDR3 length equals 15 residues. V gave up 6 bases and J gave up 6 bases; unmatched junction bases: 11. CDR1 and CDR2 (germline): MDHEN, SYDVKM. CDR3 coding DNA: TGTGCCAGCAGCAATTCACAGGGGTCTATAAACATTCAGTACTTC. Its protein product is CASSNSQGSINIQYF.

This clonotype was observed a few times. V usage is TRBV20-1 and J usage is TRBJ1-5, with TRBD1 identical over 8 bases. This CDR3 spans 15 amino acids. In germline, CDR1 is DFQATT, CDR2 SNEGSKA (reference sequence). V shed 6 bases and J 0 bases; nucleotides not matched to a gene: 7. The CDR3 reads CSAHRGGGSNQPQHF. The CDR3 DNA reads TGCAGTGCCCACAGGGGGGGCGGTAGCAATCAGCCCCAGCATTTT.

This rearrangement joins TRBV28 to TRBJ1-5; TRBD1 agrees at 9 bases. CDR3 length equals 16 residues. CDR1 is MDHEN and CDR2 is SYDVKM in the germline V gene. Trimming cost V 6 bases and J 4 bases; bases outside gene matches: 10. DNA of the CDR3: TGTGCCAGCAGGCACACCGGGACAGGGCCTAATCAGCCCCAGCATTTT. Encoded protein: CASRHTGTGPNQPQHF.

V is TRBV27 and J is TRBJ1-2; D not certain. The V end was cut by 2 bases, the J end by 6 bases, with 13 bases between. The length of the CDR3 is 14 residues. Germline CDR1 and CDR2: MNHEY and SMNVEV (reference sequence). The CDR3 nucleotides are TGTGCCAGCAGTTTAAGTATTAACACGGATGGCTACACCTTC. Amino acids: CASSLSINTDGYTF.

The rearrangement joins TRBV20-1 to TRBJ2-1; weak D call: TRBD2 (5 bases). The CDR3 has 14 residues. In germline, CDR1 is DFQATT, CDR2 SNEGSKA (reference sequence). The germline V and J ends were trimmed by 4 bases and 9 bases, with 19 bases remaining between them. The DNA for the CDR3 is TGCAGTGCTACCGAAACCTTTCCAGGAGGTGAGCAGTTCTTC. Translated: CSATETFPGGEQFF.

J is TRBJ2-3 and V is TRBV15, with 13 nucleotides matching TRBD2. The CDR3 runs 16 residues. Germline V gene lookup returns CDR1 LNHNV and CDR2 YYDKDF (reference sequence). V shed 5 bases, J shed 4 bases, and the junction held 6 bases outside the gene matches. Here the CDR3 reads CATSLQLAGGPDTQYF. The CDR3 DNA is TGTGCCACCAGCCTTCAACTAGCGGGAGGGCCAGATACGCAGTATTTT.

The chain has TRBV6-2 or TRBV6-3 and TRBJ2-7; 7 nucleotides agree with TRBD1. CDR3 size: 13 residues. CDR1 is MNHEY and CDR2 is SVGEGT in the germline V gene. The V segment lost 6 bases and the J segment 2 bases; nucleotides outside the gene matches: 4. The CDR3 reads CASRRDSAYEQYF. CDR3 bases: TGTGCCAGCAGACGGGACAGTGCCTACGAGCAGTACTTC.

Written as DNA, the CDR3 is TGTGCCAGCAGCTTAGGAGGACCCTCCTACGAGCAGTACTTC. Protein product: CASSLGGPSYEQYF. This sequence joins TRBV7-8 and TRBJ2-7, with D hard to call. The V gene lost 1 base and the J gene lost 0 bases, with 7 bases spanning the gap. This CDR3 comprises 14 residues. The germline gives CDR1 SGHVS, CDR2 FQNEAQ.

This sequence joins TRBV6-1 and TRBJ2-7; D remains unclear. Trimming took 5 bases from V and 0 from J, leaving 14 bases between them. CDR1 and CDR2 from the germline V gene are MNHNS and SASEGT. This CDR3 comprises 15 residues. The CDR3 region has the DNA TGTGCCAGCAGTCGTAGTAGCCCCGGCTCCTACGAGCAGTACTTC. This gives the protein CASSRSSPGSYEQYF.